The present TCR beta chain was sequenced within a study of cytomegalovirus exposure and HLA in healthy donors. With 0 bases removed from V and 6 bases from J, the gap between germline ends came to 11 bases. In germline, CDR1 is SNHLY, CDR2 FYNNEI. CDR3 size: 14 residues. Study observations and caveats: The availability of immune exposure information extended only to CMV serostatus. For most subjects, TCR beta sequences were reported to predict HLA-A and HLA-B alleles with accuracy.

On this clone itself: Antigen unknown.

The PCR used 60 Vbeta and 13 Jbeta primers. Clones were sequenced by immunoSEQ multiplex PCR, and TCRdb holds only the in-frame ones, with some missing. The sample totals about 140,000 clones. Specimen: PBMCs. This clonotype was obtained from a male donor in good health and CMV-seronegative. The chain couples TRBV2 to TRBJ1-2; no firm D call. DNA of the CDR3: TGTGCCAGCAGTGAAGCGAGGGTGCCGGATGGCTACACCTTC. Its translation: CASSEARVPDGYTF. Combining the CDR3 with reference TRBV2 and TRBJ1-2 gives the whole variable domain EPEVTQTPSHQVTQMGQEVILRCVPISNHLYFYWYRQILGQKVEFLVSFYNNEISEKSEIFDDQFSVERPDGSNFTLKIRSTKLEDSAMYFCASSEARVPDGYTFGSGTRLTVV.